The clone carrying this TCR beta chain was detected once. RNA totalling about 0.45 to 1 ug underwent reverse transcription with random hexamers. Amplification of the TCR beta CDR3 was carried out by immunoSEQ multiplex PCR, which spanned a total of 54 Vbeta and 13 Jbeta segments. TCRdb re-called the immunoSEQ multiplex PCR reads through MiXCR, storing one row per CDR3 protein. The data hold hundreds of thousands of distinct CDR3 sequences, with approximately 85% observed a single time. These data originate in a study of CD8 T cells in Susac syndrome. The CDR3 is 15 amino acids. Trimming removed 0 bases from V and 0 bases from J, with 8 bases in between. Germline CDR1 LNHNV, CDR2 YYDKDF (reference sequence). CD8+ and CD4+ T cells from blood underwent TCR beta sequencing. Each multiple sclerosis control was a treatment-naive patient with relapsing-remitting disease that was either stable or active. FACS was used to enrich TEMRA cells, whereas the CD8+ and CD4+ T cells were obtained by negative isolation.

V and J are TRBV15 and TRBJ1-2; D remains unclear. The source material was CD8+ T cells from PBMCs. The TCR originated in a human donor with multiple sclerosis. In DNA form, the CDR3 reads TGTGCCACCAGCAGAGAAAGCAGCGCTAACTATGGCTACACCTTC. It encodes CATSRESSANYGYTF.